This T cell receptor (beta chain) was captured by sequencing in a study of CD8+CD57+ T cells in acquired aplastic anemia. Those patients picked for sequencing had displayed CD8+CD57+ cell expansion on flow cytometry. Looked up from germline, CDR1 is SGHTA and CDR2 is FQGNSA. The CDR3 sequence is 14 residues long. Genomic DNA served as template for TCR beta VDJ and CDR3 profiling. TCRdb reprocessed the reads with MiXCR, giving one entry per CDR3 protein. The table has roughly 250,000 distinct CDR3 sequences, approximately 82% seen once. To note about this clonotype: At one end the junction does not follow the germline gene, possibly because of a read error.

Sequencing input: sorted CD4+, CD8+, or CD8+CD57+ T cells (not recorded which) from PBMCs. The source of this sequence is a human donor with aplastic anemia. The chain uses TRBV7-2 and TRBJ2-3; D is perhaps TRBD2 (5 bases). CDR3 DNA: TGTGCCAGCAGCGCCGACGGGGATGCCGATAAGGAGCATTTT. Amino acid sequence: CASSADGDADKEHF. The whole variable domain, remainder taken from reference TRBV7-2 and TRBJ2-3, is GAGVSQSPSNKVTEKGKDVELRCDPISGHTALYWYRQSLGQGLEFLIYFQGNSAPDKSGLPSDRFSAERTGGSVSTLTIQRTQQEDSAVYLCASSADGDADKEHFGPGTRLTVL.